The clone carrying this T cell receptor beta chain was counted a few times. Its antigen is unidentified. This entry is derived from a study of early T cells in non-severe SARS-CoV-2 infection. The wider study: Investigators sequenced bulk RNA drawn from unsorted whole blood, and chains remained unpaired.

Attachment of unique molecular identifiers to individual cDNA molecules was performed. TCRdb analysed the 5' RACE reads with MiXCR anew, one entry per CDR3 protein. The table lists tens of thousands of distinct CDR3 sequences, around 6.5% of them singletons. Whole-study findings and limits: VDJdb-based matching was biased toward anti-spike CD8 responses and missed private and CD4 specificities.

Trimming took 4 bases from V and 9 from J; bases not matched to a gene: 17. The CDR3 runs 17 residues. Germline assignment: CDR1 SNHLY and CDR2 FYNNEI. Specimen: whole blood, collected at baseline. The V call is TRBV2, the J call TRBJ2-1; 8 bases are shared with TRBD2. The clonotype comes from an adult who was a healthcare worker with PCR-confirmed SARS-CoV-2 infection or an uninfected control (not recorded which). CDR3 in DNA: TGTGCCAGCAGTGGCCCCCCCCTATCCCCGGGAGGGAGTGAGCAGTTCTTC. Its translation: CASSGPPLSPGGSEQFF.